The 24 T cell receptor beta chains reported below all come from one sample, sequenced in a study of chemoradiotherapy in HPV16-positive cancers. Libraries were prepared by immunoSEQ multiplex PCR; TCRdb keeps only in-frame clonotypes and omits some of them. The data show over 10,000 clones, with approximately 85% seen just once and 5.8% held by the top ten. The sequencing here drew on blood, taken from a patient who underwent chemoradiotherapy. Every receptor here comes from a human donor with HPV-associated anogenital cancer.

This clone was detected a few times. The gene calls are TRBV7-9 and TRBJ2-1, with 8 bases that match TRBD2. Unmatched junction bases numbered 8, after V lost 4 bases and J lost 3 bases. The CDR3 consists of 16 residues. CDR1 is SEHNR, CDR2 FQNEAQ, per germline (reference sequence). CDR3 sequence (DNA): TGTGCCAGCAGCTCTCGGGGGGGCGGTAACTACAATGAGCAGTTCTTC. This sequence encodes CASSSRGGGNYNEQFF.

V and J are TRBV7-6 and TRBJ2-1, with 7 nucleotides matching TRBD1. The CDR3 loop spans 13 amino acids. Germline values: CDR1 SGHVS, CDR2 FNYEAQ. J gave up 7 bases and V 5 bases, and 5 bases lay outside the gene matches. The CDR3 sequence is CASSLQGWNEQFF. The CDR3 bases are TGTGCCAGCAGCCTACAGGGGTGGAATGAGCAGTTCTTC.

The chain joins TRBV30 to TRBJ1-3; 12 bases line up with TRBD1. CDR3 size: 16 residues. CDR1 is GTSNPN, CDR2 SVGIG, per germline (reference sequence). After removal of 5 bases from V and 2 bases from J, the junction contained 7 bases not matched to a gene. The CDR3 loop reads CAWAAGQGAAGNTIYF. The CDR3 DNA is TGTGCCTGGGCAGCGGGACAGGGGGCAGCTGGAAACACCATATATTTT.

The count of this clone is one. This rearrangement joins TRBV2 to TRBJ2-7; tentatively, D is TRBD2 (7 bases). CDR1 SNHLY and CDR2 FYNNEI come from the germline V gene. V was shortened by 4 bases and J by 5 bases, with 12 bases between the two germline ends. CDR3 length: 13 residues. This chain's CDR3 is CASSAGGKDEQYF. The CDR3 DNA sequence: TGTGCCAGCAGTGCGGGGGGCAAGGACGAGCAGTACTTC.

This clone came up once. The CDR3 DNA is TGTGCCAGCAGGGTAGGACAGGGAATAGGTGGCATTCAGTACTTC. Protein product: CASRVGQGIGGIQYF. The rearrangement joins TRBV27 to TRBJ2-4, with 8 bases lining up with TRBD1. Per the germline V gene, CDR1 is MNHEY and CDR2 is SMNVEV (reference sequence). There are 15 residues in the CDR3. Trimming cost V 6 bases and J 9 bases; bases outside gene matches: 13.

The chain has TRBV5-1 and TRBJ1-3; no definite D call. Germline V gene lookup returns CDR1 SGHRS and CDR2 YFSETQ. V lost 0 bases, J lost 0 bases, and 13 bases lay in between. This CDR3 has 17 amino acids. The CDR3 loop reads CASSLAAPGRSGNTIYF. The CDR3 bases are TGCGCCAGCAGCTTGGCCGCCCCAGGTCGCTCTGGAAACACCATATATTTT.

In its sample, this clone was seen a few times. V usage is TRBV2 and J usage is TRBJ2-5; 10 positions match TRBD1. The J segment lost 4 bases and the V segment lost 5 bases, leaving 4 bases of the junction unmatched. Germline V lookup: CDR1 SNHLY, CDR2 FYNNEI. The CDR3 has 14 amino acids. CDR3 coding DNA: TGTGCCAGCAGTCGGAGGACAGGGGGAGAGACCCAGTACTTC. Protein sequence: CASSRRTGGETQYF.

The chain carries TRBV5-1 and TRBJ1-2, with 12 bases aligning to TRBD1. V gave up 4 bases and J gave up 8 bases; unmatched junction bases: 9. From germline, CDR1 is SGHRS and CDR2 YFSETQ. The CDR3 is made up of 15 amino acids. CDR3 protein: CASSERDRGLGGYTF. DNA for the CDR3: TGCGCCAGCAGCGAAAGGGACAGGGGGCTCGGGGGCTACACCTTC.

The rearrangement links TRBV11-3 to TRBJ2-3, with TRBD1 identical over 7 bases. The junction had 4 bases not matched to a gene; V was cut back by 5 bases and J by 5 bases. CDR1 and CDR2 from the germline V gene are SGHNT and YENEEA. The CDR3 spans 13 residues. This chain's CDR3 is CASSRQGGDTQYF. The CDR3 DNA reads TGTGCCAGCAGCCGACAGGGTGGAGATACGCAGTATTTT.

CDR3 in amino acids: CASSIQGRPDNYGYTF. The CDR3 DNA follows: TGTGCCAGTAGTATACAGGGCCGACCTGATAACTATGGCTACACCTTC. The V and J genes are TRBV19 and TRBJ1-2; D is possibly TRBD1 (5 bases). This CDR3 is 16 amino acids long. V gave up 2 bases and J gave up 1 base, with 14 bases separating them. Looked up from germline, CDR1 is LNHDA and CDR2 is SQIVND (reference sequence). Drawing the rest from reference TRBV19 and TRBJ1-2, the complete variable domain is DGGITQSPKYLFRKEGQNVTLSCEQNLNHDAMYWYRQDPGQGLRLIYYSQIVNDFQKGDIAEGYSVSREKKESFPLTVTSAQKNPTAFYLCASSIQGRPDNYGYTFGSGTRLTVV.

As to this clone: The sample holds other DNA sequences that translate to the same CDR3. The rearrangement uses TRBV6-1 and TRBJ2-3; D gene uncertain. V was clipped by 0 bases and J by 0 bases, with 4 bases between them. CDR1 is MNHNS, CDR2 SASEGT, per germline. This CDR3 is built from 14 residues. CDR3 coding DNA: TGTGCCAGCAGTGAAGCGGGAAGCACAGATACGCAGTATTTT. This encodes CASSEAGSTDTQYF.

The chain employs TRBV5-4 and TRBJ1-2; weak D call: TRBD1 (6 bases). Germline CDR1 is SGHNT and CDR2 is YYREEE (reference sequence). Trimming shortened V by 3 bases and J by 4 bases, and 13 bases separated the two germline ends. The CDR3 contains 14 residues. CDR3 region: CASSWRGQSYGYTF. CDR3 in DNA: TGTGCCAGCAGCTGGCGGGGGCAGAGCTATGGCTACACCTTC. The whole variable domain, remainder taken from reference TRBV5-4 and TRBJ1-2, is ETGVTQSPTHLIKTRGQQVTLRCSSQSGHNTVSWYQQALGQGPQFIFQYYREEENGRGNFPPRFSGLQFPNYSSELNVNALELDDSALYLCASSWRGQSYGYTFGSGTRLTVV.

V is TRBV19 and J is TRBJ2-5; D is unresolved. From germline, CDR1 is LNHDA and CDR2 SQIVND (reference sequence). V was trimmed by 2 bases and J by 2 bases, leaving 9 bases between them. This CDR3 has 14 amino acids. CDR3 region: CASSITWKQETQYF. For the CDR3, the DNA is TGTGCCAGTAGTATAACCTGGAAACAAGAGACCCAGTACTTC.

The chain carries TRBV19 and TRBJ1-2; TRBD1 agrees at 8 bases. Germline loops: CDR1 LNHDA, CDR2 SQIVND (reference sequence). V dropped 6 bases and J dropped 8; count of bases not matched to a gene: 14. This CDR3 spans 15 amino acids. This CDR3 is CASSFRGQVASGYTF. Written as DNA, the CDR3 is TGTGCCAGTAGCTTCCGGGGACAGGTCGCGTCCGGCTACACCTTC.

The chain links TRBV7-8 to TRBJ1-5, with D possibly being TRBD1 (5 bases). CDR1 and CDR2 from the germline V gene are SGHVS and FQNEAQ. V dropped 3 bases and J dropped 7 bases, with 16 bases sitting between them. This CDR3 is 15 amino acids long. The CDR3 is CASSFMEGNSQPQHF. DNA of the CDR3: TGTGCCAGCAGCTTTATGGAGGGGAACTCCCAGCCCCAGCATTTT.

The genes are TRBV29-1 and TRBJ2-3; TRBD1 or TRBD2 may be the D gene (5 bases each). The CDR3 is 15 residues long. The V gene's germline CDR1 is SQVTM and CDR2 ANQGSEA. Trimming removed 7 bases from V and 2 bases from J, with 19 bases in between. CDR3 DNA: TGCAGCGGGGGGATTAGGGGACGGGTCACAGATACGCAGTATTTT. This codes for CSGGIRGRVTDTQYF.

The gene calls are TRBV7-9 and TRBJ2-7; possible D gene TRBD1, 7 bases. The CDR3 covers 16 residues. V lost 6 bases and J lost 4, with 22 bases in between. The germline CDR1 and CDR2 sequences are SEHNR and FQNEAQ (reference sequence). CDR3 region: CASSQNRGGKDYEQYV. CDR3 sequence (DNA): TGTGCCAGCAGTCAAAACAGGGGAGGTAAAGATTACGAGCAGTACGTC.

The chain uses TRBV12-2 and TRBJ2-5; the table names TRBD2, a call not compared with the DNA. TRBV12-2 is termed a pseudogene. This CDR3 is 12 amino acids long. DNA for the CDR3: TGTGCAAGGCGGGGGGGGCAAGAGACCCAGTACTTC. As protein: CARRGGQETQYF.

This rearrangement joins TRBV25-1 to TRBJ2-5, with D possibly TRBD2 on 6 matching bases. There are 14 residues in the CDR3. The V gene's germline CDR1 is MGHDK and CDR2 SYGVNS. V was pared by 4 bases and J by 9 bases, with 18 bases between. This chain's CDR3 is CASSGSSGPGAQYF. The CDR3 DNA reads as TGTGCCAGCAGTGGGAGTAGCGGACCGGGGGCCCAGTACTTC.

This clone was picked up a small number of times. The chain couples TRBV5-1 to TRBJ2-5; 7 bases agree with TRBD1. Germline CDR1 SGHRS, CDR2 YFSETQ. The CDR3 contains 15 residues. Trimming cost V 4 bases and J 0 bases; bases outside gene matches: 6. This CDR3 is CASSQDRSHQETQYF. In DNA, the CDR3 is TGCGCCAGCAGCCAGGACAGGAGTCACCAAGAGACCCAGTACTTC.

This chain uses TRBV19 with TRBJ1-1; no firm D call. CDR3 size: 13 residues. Germline V CDR1 and CDR2: LNHDA, SQIVND (reference sequence). Trimming took off 0 bases at V and 6 bases at J, with 8 bases between the two ends. The CDR3 bases are TGTGCCAGTAGTATAGAGCCGGTGTCTGAAGCTTTCTTT. It is translated as CASSIEPVSEAFF.

The chain combines TRBV10-3 with TRBJ1-6; D gene uncertain. This CDR3 is 17 amino acids long. Trimming stripped 0 bases from V and 6 bases from J, with 15 bases between. The germline V gene has CDR1 ENHRY and CDR2 SYGVKD. The CDR3 DNA follows: TGTGCCATCAGTGAGTCTTCTTACCCCGGCAGTAATTCACCCCTCCACTTT. It yields the protein CAISESSYPGSNSPLHF.

The chain carries TRBV5-8 and TRBJ1-2; a weak D match, TRBD1 (6 bases). CDR3 length equals 14 residues. Germline CDR1 reads SGHTS; CDR2 reads YDEGEE. Trimming removed 5 bases from V and 1 base from J, with 12 bases in between. DNA for the CDR3: TGTGCCAGCAGACAGGGTCAGGGTAACTATGGCTACACCTTC. Protein product: CASRQGQGNYGYTF.

V and J are TRBV14 and TRBJ2-2; D not resolved. Germline assignment: CDR1 SGHDN and CDR2 FVKESK. This CDR3 is 16 amino acids long. V was trimmed by 1 base and J by 6 bases, leaving 15 bases between them. DNA for the CDR3: TGTGCCAGCAGCCAAGTGGGAAGGGTGGAATCCGGGGAGCTGTTTTTT. It is translated as CASSQVGRVESGELFF.